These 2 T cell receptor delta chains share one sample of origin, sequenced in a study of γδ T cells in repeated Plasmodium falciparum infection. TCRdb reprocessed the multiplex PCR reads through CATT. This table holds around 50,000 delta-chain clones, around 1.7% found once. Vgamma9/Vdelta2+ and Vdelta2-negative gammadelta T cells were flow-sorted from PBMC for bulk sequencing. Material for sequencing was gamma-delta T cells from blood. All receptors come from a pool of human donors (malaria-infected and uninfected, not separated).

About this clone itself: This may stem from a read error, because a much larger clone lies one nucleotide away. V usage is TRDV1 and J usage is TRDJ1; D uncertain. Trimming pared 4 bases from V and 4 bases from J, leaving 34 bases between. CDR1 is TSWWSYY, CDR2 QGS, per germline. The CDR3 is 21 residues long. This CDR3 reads CALGGNLHGRAMRGRVDKLIF. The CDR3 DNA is TGTGCTCTTGGGGGGAATCTCCACGGCCGGGCGATGAGGGGCCGAGTCGATAAACTCATCTTT.

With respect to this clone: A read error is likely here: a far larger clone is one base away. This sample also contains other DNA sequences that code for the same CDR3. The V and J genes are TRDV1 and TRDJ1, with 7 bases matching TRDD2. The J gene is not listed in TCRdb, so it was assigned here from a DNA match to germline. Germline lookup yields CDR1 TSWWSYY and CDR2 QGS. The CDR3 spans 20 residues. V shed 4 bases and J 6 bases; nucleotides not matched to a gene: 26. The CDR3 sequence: CALGGAPFLLNRGVTHKLIF. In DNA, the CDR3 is TGTGCTCTTGGGGGGGCCCCCTTCCTTCTCAACAGGGGTGTCACTCATAAACTCATCTTT.